This entry concerns a single T cell receptor beta chain. Its specificity is not known. This entry belongs to a study of blood T cells in healthy people across ages. Whole-study results and caveats: As age increased, TCR beta diversity per million T cells fell in a roughly linear fashion. The study found more naive CD4+ cells and higher diversity in long-lived than aged donors.

Sample-barcoded 5' priming and a J-beta primer mix drove a second PCR of about 6 to 12 cycles. TCRdb fed the 5' RACE reads into MiXCR, producing one record per CDR3 protein. The sample records some 1.8 million distinct CDR3 sequences, about 39% being singletons. The donors, aged about 6 to 100, were healthy Caucasians from Russia. Each sample yielded at least 6 million isolated PBMCs. This sequence was found in a human donor in good health. Sequenced sample: blood.

The CDR3 nucleotides are TGCAGCATAACCTCGGCAGGGAACACTGAAGCTTTCTTT. Translating it yields CSITSAGNTEAFF. The chain joins TRBV29-1 to TRBJ1-1, with no clear D. V lost 8 bases and J lost 1, with 14 bases in between. From germline, CDR1 is SQVTM and CDR2 ANQGSEA. The CDR3 runs to 13 residues.